Shown below are 30 T cell receptor beta chains from a single sample sequenced in a study of blood T cell repertoires in COVID-19. TCRdb's table, derived via immunoSEQ multiplex PCR, lists solely in-frame clones and lacks some. This sample yields over 150,000 clones, of which approximately 83% are seen a single time; roughly 29% belongs to the top ten. What was sequenced was peripheral blood. These receptor sequences come from an older woman with acute or convalescent COVID-19.

The chain couples TRBV9 to TRBJ1-1; a possible D gene is TRBD1 (6 bases). The CDR3 totals 14 residues. CDR1 is SGDLS, CDR2 YYNGEE, per germline. V lost 4 bases, J lost 6 bases, and 16 bases lay in between. The CDR3 protein is CASSTDRTHAEAFF. CDR3 nucleotides: TGTGCCAGCAGCACCGACAGGACGCACGCTGAAGCTTTCTTT. Full variable domain (rest looked up from reference TRBV9 and TRBJ1-1): DSGVTQTPKHLITATGQRVTLRCSPRSGDLSVYWYQQSLDQGLQFLIQYYNGEERAKGNILERFSAQQFPDLHSELNLSSLELGDSALYFCASSTDRTHAEAFFGQGTRLTVV.

The chain couples TRBV10-3 to TRBJ1-1, with D possibly matching TRBD1 (6 bases). Germline CDR1 reads ENHRY; CDR2 reads SYGVKD. V was clipped by 6 bases and J by 0 bases, with 14 bases between them. The CDR3 has 15 amino acids. The CDR3 loop reads CAIRMTGEMNTEAFF. The CDR3 coding sequence is TGTGCCATCAGAATGACAGGTGAGATGAACACTGAAGCTTTCTTT.

This CDR3 is CASSIARESYQPQHF. CDR3 bases: TGTGCCAGTAGTATTGCCCGGGAGTCCTATCAGCCCCAGCATTTT. The rearrangement joins TRBV19 to TRBJ1-5; unclear D gene. This CDR3 spans 15 amino acids. Trimming took 3 bases from V and 5 from J, leaving 14 bases between them. Per the germline V gene, CDR1 is LNHDA and CDR2 is SQIVND (reference sequence).

The CDR3 DNA reads as TGCAGTGCTACAGGGGCAGATACGCAGTATTTT. Protein: CSATGADTQYF. This chain connects TRBV20-1 to TRBJ2-3, with D possibly being TRBD1 (6 bases). V lost 4 bases to trimming and J lost 4 bases, with 6 bases between them. The CDR3 is made up of 11 amino acids. CDR1 and CDR2 (germline): DFQATT, SNEGSKA (reference sequence).

J is TRBJ1-6 and V is TRBV23-1, with D possibly TRBD1 on 6 matching bases. TRBV23-1 is known as an ORF, though its function is uncertain. V was shortened by 0 bases and J by 9 bases, with 12 bases between the two germline ends. The CDR3 runs to 15 residues. The CDR3 sequence: CASSQSDRPGSPLHF. The DNA for the CDR3 is TGCGCCAGCAGTCAATCCGACAGGCCGGGTTCACCCCTCCACTTT.

The chain recombines TRBV18 with TRBJ1-1, with D uncertain. Germline V lookup: CDR1 KGHSH, CDR2 LQKENI. V lost 0 bases and J 11 bases, leaving 10 bases between the germline ends. This CDR3 has 12 amino acids. The CDR3, as DNA: TGTGCCAGCTCACCACCACCGGGTTTGGCTTTCTTT. Translating it yields CASSPPPGLAFF. The variable domain in full, completed from reference TRBV18 and TRBJ1-1, reads NAGVMQNPRHLVRRRGQEARLRCSPMKGHSHVYWYRQLPEEGLKFMVYLQKENIIDESGMPKERFSAEFPKEGPSILRIQQVVRGDSAAYFCASSPPPGLAFFGQGTRLTVV.

The rearrangement joins TRBV28 to TRBJ1-2; possibly TRBD1 for D (5 bases). V lost 2 bases, J lost 4 bases, and 17 bases lay in between. Germline CDR1 MDHEN, CDR2 SYDVKM. There are 16 residues in the CDR3. DNA for the CDR3: TGTGCCAGCAGTTTAAAGGGGCCCGGTTTGACCTATGGCTACACCTTC. It encodes CASSLKGPGLTYGYTF.

This chain uses TRBV10-1 with TRBJ2-1, with 7 positions matching TRBD1. J gave up 7 bases and V 0 bases, and 9 bases lay outside the gene matches. This CDR3 is 16 amino acids long. The germline gives CDR1 WNHNN, CDR2 SYGVQD (reference sequence). CDR3 residues: CASSESPDRTLNEQFF. CDR3 nucleotides: TGCGCCAGCAGTGAGTCCCCGGACAGGACACTAAATGAGCAGTTCTTC.

The V call is TRBV10-3, the J call TRBJ1-1; D gene unclear. V lost 0 bases and J 8 bases, leaving 10 bases between the germline ends. The CDR3 totals 13 residues. CDR1 and CDR2 (germline): ENHRY, SYGVKD. The CDR3 loop reads CAISESNRREAFF. In DNA, the CDR3 is TGTGCCATCAGTGAGTCGAATCGCAGGGAAGCTTTCTTT.

The rearrangement uses TRBV7-2 and TRBJ2-3; possible D gene TRBD2, 5 bases. Trimming stripped 2 bases from V and 5 bases from J, with 8 bases between. The length of the CDR3 is 13 residues. The V gene's germline CDR1 is SGHTA and CDR2 FQGNSA. The CDR3 DNA sequence: TGTGCCAGCAGCTTAAAAGGAGGAGATACGCAGTATTTT. Translated: CASSLKGGDTQYF.

This chain joins TRBV2 and TRBJ1-6, with D perhaps matching TRBD1 (6 bases). The germline gives CDR1 SNHLY, CDR2 FYNNEI. Trimming pared 8 bases from V and 3 bases from J, leaving 14 bases between. The CDR3 has 15 residues. CDR3 DNA sequence: TGTGCCAGCTCCGAGGACAGCCGCTATAATTCACCCCTCCACTTT. Translating gives CASSEDSRYNSPLHF.

The chain recombines TRBV6-1 with TRBJ2-5; 8 bases fit TRBD1. This CDR3 contains 14 residues. Germline-derived CDR1 and CDR2 are MNHNS and SASEGT. The V and J ends lost 3 bases and 4 bases, in that order; junction bases with no gene match: 4. The CDR3 DNA sequence: TGTGCCAGCAGTGATTTCAGGGGGCCAGAGACCCAGTACTTC. This codes for CASSDFRGPETQYF.

The rearrangement links TRBV20-1 to TRBJ1-1, with D maybe TRBD1 (5 bases). This CDR3 region has 13 residues. V was clipped by 3 bases and J by 0 bases, with 8 bases between them. Germline lookup yields CDR1 DFQATT and CDR2 SNEGSKA (reference sequence). In DNA, the CDR3 is TGCAGTGCTAGTTGGGGCATGAACACTGAAGCTTTCTTT. Amino acid sequence: CSASWGMNTEAFF.

This chain joins TRBV10-1 and TRBJ2-1, with TRBD2 identical over 12 bases. The CDR3 has 16 residues. V shed 6 bases, J shed 2 bases, and the junction held 5 bases outside the gene matches. Germline V gene sequence: CDR1 WNHNN, CDR2 SYGVQD (reference sequence). CDR3: CASSKGLAGPYNEQFF. The DNA for the CDR3 is TGCGCCAGCAGCAAAGGACTAGCGGGACCCTACAATGAGCAGTTCTTC.

V and J are TRBV7-3 and TRBJ1-2; tentatively, D is TRBD1 (6 bases). Germline CDR1 SGHTA, CDR2 FQGTGA. The germline V and J ends were trimmed by 1 base and 2 bases, with 11 bases remaining between them. CDR3 length: 15 residues. The CDR3 DNA is TGTGCCAGCAGCTTAAATTCAGGGGACAACTATGGCTACACCTTC. Amino acids: CASSLNSGDNYGYTF.

This chain joins TRBV18 and TRBJ1-3; the match to TRBD1 covers 9 bases. The CDR3 is made up of 16 amino acids. Germline trimming cut 3 bases from V and 3 bases from J; bases unmatched to any gene: 6. Germline-derived CDR1 and CDR2 are KGHSH and LQKENI. In nucleotides, the CDR3 is TGTGCCAGCTCACCTACCGGGACAGGGTTTGGAAACACCATATATTTT. This codes for CASSPTGTGFGNTIYF.

This clone was recorded a few times. The chain has TRBV5-1 and TRBJ2-2; D is perhaps TRBD2 (6 bases). In germline, CDR1 is SGHRS, CDR2 YFSETQ. V was clipped by 2 bases and J by 5 bases, with 13 bases between them. CDR3 size: 15 residues. CDR3 sequence: CASSFNGGTTGELFF. The CDR3 coding sequence is TGCGCCAGCAGCTTTAACGGGGGAACGACCGGGGAGCTGTTTTTT.

The CDR3 DNA sequence: TGTGCCACCAGTGACGCGACAGGGGAACTCTCTGGAAACACCATATATTTT. This codes for CATSDATGELSGNTIYF. The J gene is TRBJ1-3, the V gene TRBV24-1; 8 bases are a match to TRBD1. The germline V gene has CDR1 KGHDR and CDR2 SFDVKD. This CDR3 is built from 17 residues. V lost 4 bases to trimming and J lost 0 bases; unmatched junction nucleotides: 7.

The chain links TRBV5-4 to TRBJ2-3; 8 bases are a match to TRBD2. Germline loops: CDR1 SGHNT, CDR2 YYREEE (reference sequence). The V gene end was trimmed by 5 bases and the J gene end by 2 bases; junction bases not matched to a gene: 13. CDR3 length: 17 residues. Here the CDR3 DNA reads TGTGCCAGCAGTGCGACCGGCCGGGGGGGGTACACAGATACGCAGTATTTT. Residues: CASSATGRGGYTDTQYF.

V is TRBV7-8 and J is TRBJ2-3; 9 bases agree with TRBD2. This CDR3 is built from 17 residues. Germline-derived CDR1 and CDR2 are SGHVS and FQNEAQ. V gave up 1 base and J gave up 0 bases; unmatched junction bases: 5. The CDR3 sequence is CASSLGSLAGSTDTQYF. CDR3 in DNA: TGTGCCAGCAGCTTAGGTTCGCTAGCGGGGAGCACAGATACGCAGTATTTT.

The chain links TRBV2 to TRBJ2-1; D not resolved. The CDR3 extends over 16 amino acids. Germline lookup yields CDR1 SNHLY and CDR2 FYNNEI. The V gene lost 6 bases and the J gene lost 6 bases, with 21 bases spanning the gap. The CDR3, as DNA: TGTGCCAGCAGGAAGGTTGTGGGTCCTACGGGCAATGAGCAGTTCTTC. Residues: CASRKVVGPTGNEQFF.

The chain's CDR3 is CASSLRQGGAEAFF. The CDR3 DNA is TGTGCCAGTAGTCTAAGACAGGGGGGGGCCGAAGCTTTCTTT. The rearrangement uses TRBV19 and TRBJ1-1, with 9 bases fitting TRBD1. V was clipped by 5 bases and J by 8 bases; unmatched bases: 9. This CDR3 has 14 residues. Germline assignment: CDR1 LNHDA and CDR2 SQIVND (reference sequence).

The chain is built from TRBV9 and TRBJ2-7; 7 bases align to TRBD1. This CDR3 is 14 amino acids long. Losses at the gene ends were 2 bases for V and 4 bases for J; bases not matched to a gene: 6. The germline V gene has CDR1 SGDLS and CDR2 YYNGEE. CDR3 in DNA: TGTGCCAGCAGCGTCCGAAAGGGACAGTACGAGCAGTACGTC. As protein: CASSVRKGQYEQYV.

This clone was found once. V and J are TRBV5-5 and TRBJ1-5; D might be TRBD1 (6 bases). V lost 4 bases to trimming and J lost 6 bases, with 17 bases between them. CDR3 length: 15 amino acids. The V gene's germline CDR1 is SGHKS and CDR2 YYEKEE (reference sequence). CDR3 DNA sequence: TGTGCCAGCAGCCTCGGACAGTGGGGTTTTCAGCCCCAGCATTTT. Its protein product is CASSLGQWGFQPQHF.

CDR3 coding DNA: TGTGCCAGCAGTTACTATGCAGGGGGCTACGAGACCCAGTACTTC. Translated, it gives CASSYYAGGYETQYF. This chain joins TRBV6-5 and TRBJ2-5; 8 nucleotides agree with TRBD1. Per the germline V gene, CDR1 is MNHEY and CDR2 is SVGAGI. The CDR3 contains 15 residues. With 1 base clipped from V and 5 bases from J, the junction kept 6 bases outside the gene matches.

The rearrangement links TRBV28 to TRBJ2-7; D not certain. Germline values: CDR1 MDHEN, CDR2 SYDVKM. With 7 bases removed from V and 0 bases from J, the gap between germline ends came to 16 bases. CDR3 size: 15 residues. The CDR3 region is CASTKSRGSSYEQYV. CDR3 in DNA: TGTGCCAGCACCAAATCGAGAGGAAGCTCCTACGAGCAGTACGTC.

The J gene is TRBJ1-2, the V gene TRBV6-5, with D maybe TRBD1 (6 bases). Trimming pared 7 bases from V and 4 bases from J, leaving 19 bases between. Germline V lookup: CDR1 MNHEY, CDR2 SVGAGI. The CDR3 extends over 15 amino acids. CDR3 DNA sequence: TGTGCCAGCATTAAAGGGGACACGGCGGGCTATGGCTACACCTTC. This translates into CASIKGDTAGYGYTF.

J is TRBJ1-6 and V is TRBV7-9; D unclear. Trimming took 3 bases from V and 5 from J, leaving 11 bases between them. In germline, CDR1 is SEHNR, CDR2 FQNEAQ (reference sequence). This CDR3 contains 15 residues. CDR3 nucleotides: TGTGCCAGCAGCTTCCTACAGAAAGATAATTCACCCCTCCACTTT. Amino acid sequence: CASSFLQKDNSPLHF.

The rearrangement uses TRBV5-4 and TRBJ1-2, with TRBD1 identical over 8 bases. The CDR3 is 15 amino acids. Trimming cost V 0 bases and J 7 bases; bases outside gene matches: 8. Germline V lookup: CDR1 SGHNT, CDR2 YYREEE (reference sequence). The CDR3 region has the DNA TGTGCCAGCAGCTTGGTTCAGGGGGCAAGGGGTGGCTACACCTTC. It is translated as CASSLVQGARGGYTF.

The J gene is TRBJ1-1, the V gene TRBV2, with unresolved D. V shed 6 bases and J shed 3 bases, with 11 bases lying between them. CDR3 size: 13 residues. The V gene's germline CDR1 is SNHLY and CDR2 FYNNEI. The CDR3 spells CASSLQRDTEAFF. The CDR3 coding sequence is TGTGCCAGCAGCTTACAGAGAGACACTGAAGCTTTCTTT.